This is a list of T cell receptor beta chains from one sample in a study of T cells in Graves' hyperthyroidism and ophthalmopathy. TCRdb re-derived calls from the multiplex PCR reads in MiXCR, one entry per CDR3 protein. The sample includes some 440,000 distinct CDR3 sequences, approximately 14% of them seen just once. The sequenced sample consisted of blood. These receptors were obtained from a woman aged 18-30 years with Graves' hyperthyroidism. CDR3s include the opening cysteine and the closing phenylalanine or tryptophan. D genes are given only for firm matches. Not all rows give a size; the values are once, few, many and, for expanded clones, a class.

j_call | d_call | clone_size | v_call | cdr3_aa | cdr3_nt
TRBJ1-5 | - | many | TRBV27 | CASSWGPNQPQHF | TGTGCCAGCAGCTGGGGACCGAATCAGCCCCAGCATTTT
TRBJ2-3 | TRBD1 | - | TRBV7-3 | CASSPQGALRTDTQYF | TGTGCCAGCAGCCCACAGGGGGCCCTACGTACAGATACGCAGTATTTT
TRBJ1-2 | TRBD1 | few | TRBV6-1 | CASSYPGQGARSYGYTF | TGTGCCAGCAGTTATCCGGGACAGGGGGCGCGGAGCTATGGCTACACCTTC
TRBJ2-1 | TRBD1 | many | TRBV11-3 | CASSSRDSSYNEQFF | TGTGCCAGCAGCTCCCGGGACAGCTCCTACAATGAGCAGTTCTTC
TRBJ1-5 | - | many | TRBV30 | CAWIRCCGFLQPQHF | TGTGCCTGGATTCGATGTTGCGGGTTTCTTCAGCCCCAGCATTTT
TRBJ2-1 | TRBD2 | few | TRBV24-1 | CATSDVAGEAYNEQFF | TGTGCCACCAGTGATGTAGCGGGAGAGGCCTACAATGAGCAGTTCTTC
TRBJ2-5 | TRBD2 | many | TRBV20-1 | CSARQRGGGETQYF | TGCAGTGCCAGACAGCGGGGGGGAGGAGAGACCCAGTACTTC
TRBJ2-7 | - | many | TRBV12-3/TRBV12-4 | CASSLIGGRTYEQYF | TGTGCCAGCAGTTTAATCGGGGGCCGCACCTACGAGCAGTACTTC
TRBJ2-2 | - | many | TRBV6-1 | CASKNTQNTGELFF | TGTGCCAGCAAGAATACCCAGAACACCGGGGAGCTGTTTTTT
TRBJ1-1 | TRBD1 | few | TRBV12-3/TRBV12-4 | CASSLPSGTGNTEAFF | TGTGCCAGCAGTTTACCCTCCGGGACAGGGAACACTGAAGCTTTCTTT
TRBJ2-5 | - | many | TRBV12-3/TRBV12-4 | CASSLRRLAQYF | TGTGCCAGCAGTTTACGTCGGCTGGCCCAGTACTTC
TRBJ2-1 | - | many | TRBV11-3 | CASSLGSSGDEQFF | TGTGCCAGCAGCTTGGGAAGCAGTGGGGATGAGCAGTTCTTC
TRBJ1-5 | - | many | TRBV9 | CASSVGYESNQPQHF | TGTGCCAGCAGCGTGGGGTATGAAAGCAATCAGCCCCAGCATTTT
TRBJ2-3 | TRBD2 | once | TRBV19 | CASSPTSPPTDTQYF | TGTGCCAGTAGTCCGACTAGCCCTCCCACAGATACGCAGTATTTT
TRBJ1-2 | TRBD1 | few | TRBV15 | CATSTGQGGYGYTF | TGTGCCACCAGCACAGGACAGGGCGGCTATGGCTACACCTTC
TRBJ2-4 | - | many | TRBV7-8 | CASSLEGGQAPIAKNIQYF | TGTGCCAGCAGCTTAGAGGGGGGGCAGGCCCCAATAGCCAAAAACATTCAGTACTTC
TRBJ1-1 | TRBD1 | many | TRBV6-2/TRBV6-3 | CASSYTQGAQTEAFF | TGTGCCAGCAGTTACACCCAGGGGGCACAAACTGAAGCTTTCTTT
TRBJ1-3 | - | many | TRBV6-6 | CASSYSGISSGNTIYF | TGTGCCAGCAGTTACTCGGGGATTAGCTCTGGAAACACCATATATTTT
TRBJ1-2 | TRBD1 | many | TRBV6-1 | CASSEGRGRHYGYTF | TGTGCCAGCAGTGAAGGCAGGGGGCGGCACTATGGCTACACCTTC
TRBJ1-5 | TRBD1 | - | TRBV5-5 | CASSLAGGDSNQPQHF | TGTGCCAGCAGCTTGGCAGGGGGAGATAGCAATCAGCCCCAGCATTTT
TRBJ2-3 | - | many | TRBV2 | CASSDGGGEDTQYF | TGTGCCAGCAGTGACGGGGGAGGAGAGGATACGCAGTATTTT
TRBJ2-5 | - | many | TRBV6-1 | CAVWTFETQYF | TGTGCCGTATGGACCTTTGAGACCCAGTACTTC
TRBJ1-5 | - | - | TRBV24-1 | CATAGHDNQPQHF | TGTGCCACCGCAGGACATGACAATCAGCCCCAGCATTTT
TRBJ2-1 | TRBD1 | many | TRBV6-1 | CASSEGQGGRGEQFF | TGTGCCAGCAGTGAAGGACAGGGGGGACGTGGTGAGCAGTTCTTC